This TCR beta chain comes out of a study of neurological immune-mediated disorders (dated by TCRdb to between 2018 and 2021). With respect to the entire study: The study compared peripheral blood TCR-beta repertoires of HTLV-I-associated myelopathy (HAM/TSP) patients, multiple sclerosis patients and healthy controls using UMI-based sequencing. The 95 to 110 TCR-beta libraries covered PBMC samples along with longitudinal samples, technical triplicates, and paired sorted CD4+ and CD8+ T-cell subsets. The cohort comprised about 68 subjects: roughly 15 HAM/TSP patients, around 34 multiple sclerosis patients and about 20 healthy controls.

This clonotype was counted at least ten times. Its antigen has not been determined. No much larger clone exists at a distance of one base, and base qualities are not known. cDNA was synthesized by template-switch 5'RACE using a primer carrying a 10-nucleotide random unique molecular identifier by which each TCR transcript was tagged. Every sequencing run yielded over 160 million TCR-beta sequences covering 15-18 subjects. The RNeasy kit was used for extraction of total RNA. The KAPA Real-time Library Amplification kit was used to amplify TCR-beta VDJ regions with primers for the TCR constant region and the 5'RACE anchor. A first PCR added sample indexes and Illumina adaptors, after which a second PCR increased the library yield. After Ampure bead purification, the TCR product of roughly 650 bp was size-selected on a 2% E-gel SizeSelection system. Before pooling, library quality was checked on a Bioanalyzer, concentration was measured with Qubit, and libraries were quantified with the Kapa Library Quantification kit. Libraries were sequenced paired-end 2 x 150 bp on an Illumina HiSeq 2500. To increase sequence diversity, roughly 24-31% phiX was spiked into each library pool. The authors' pipeline ran thus. The quality-filtered reads were processed with the UMI-based MiGEC pipeline, whose error correction step removed more than 80% of the raw TCR sequences. IMGT germline references were used for alignment of VDJ genes, and clonotypes were defined by a unique CDR3 amino acid sequence together with V-J genes. VDJtools evaluated clonal expansion, Shannon diversity and CDR3 relatedness (CalcPairwiseDistances, ClusterSamples); CLCbio workbench built phylogenetic trees. Using coefficient-of-variation modelling across technical triplicates, the study counted a clone as expanded if it had at least 8 unique UMIs. The public reads were reanalyzed by TCRdb: fastp trimming at Q25, MiXCR alignment, in-frame beta chains only. Rows with one shared CDR3 protein collapse into an entry with the most common genes and DNA. The authors' filters were not applied to this entry. In all, the sample holds under 90,000 distinct CDR3 sequences, and around 9.9% of those were seen once. The top ten hold about 1.7% of the sample.

General conclusions and limits of the study: TCR clonal expansion was greatest in HAM/TSP patients and smallest in MS patients, who ranked below even healthy controls. No identical CDR3 amino acid sequences were found to be shared among expanded clones across subjects, suggesting that TCR-beta repertoires were private in all groups.

The healthy controls were volunteers from blood banks in Maryland, USA. Libraries from unsorted PBMCs were made from 2 million PBMCs kept in RNAlater at -80 degrees C until RNA extraction. Peripheral blood was subjected to Ficoll-Hypaque density gradient centrifugation to isolate PBMCs, which were then cryopreserved in liquid nitrogen. Measured from the cysteine to the phenylalanine, the CDR3 is 14 residues long. CDR3 DNA is the only sequence kept; it has 42 bases, read in frame from the first base. Trimming removed 5 bases from V and 2 bases from J, leaving 10 bases between the germline ends. What was sequenced was PBMCs. Recombination linked TRBV12-3 or TRBV12-4 to TRBJ1-5, with the D segment identity uncertain. The TCR comes from a man between 50 and 59 years old in good health. The DNA is as follows: TGTGCCAGCAGTAGAGAGTCCGGCAATCAGCCCCAGCATTTT. This encodes CASSRESGNQPQHF.